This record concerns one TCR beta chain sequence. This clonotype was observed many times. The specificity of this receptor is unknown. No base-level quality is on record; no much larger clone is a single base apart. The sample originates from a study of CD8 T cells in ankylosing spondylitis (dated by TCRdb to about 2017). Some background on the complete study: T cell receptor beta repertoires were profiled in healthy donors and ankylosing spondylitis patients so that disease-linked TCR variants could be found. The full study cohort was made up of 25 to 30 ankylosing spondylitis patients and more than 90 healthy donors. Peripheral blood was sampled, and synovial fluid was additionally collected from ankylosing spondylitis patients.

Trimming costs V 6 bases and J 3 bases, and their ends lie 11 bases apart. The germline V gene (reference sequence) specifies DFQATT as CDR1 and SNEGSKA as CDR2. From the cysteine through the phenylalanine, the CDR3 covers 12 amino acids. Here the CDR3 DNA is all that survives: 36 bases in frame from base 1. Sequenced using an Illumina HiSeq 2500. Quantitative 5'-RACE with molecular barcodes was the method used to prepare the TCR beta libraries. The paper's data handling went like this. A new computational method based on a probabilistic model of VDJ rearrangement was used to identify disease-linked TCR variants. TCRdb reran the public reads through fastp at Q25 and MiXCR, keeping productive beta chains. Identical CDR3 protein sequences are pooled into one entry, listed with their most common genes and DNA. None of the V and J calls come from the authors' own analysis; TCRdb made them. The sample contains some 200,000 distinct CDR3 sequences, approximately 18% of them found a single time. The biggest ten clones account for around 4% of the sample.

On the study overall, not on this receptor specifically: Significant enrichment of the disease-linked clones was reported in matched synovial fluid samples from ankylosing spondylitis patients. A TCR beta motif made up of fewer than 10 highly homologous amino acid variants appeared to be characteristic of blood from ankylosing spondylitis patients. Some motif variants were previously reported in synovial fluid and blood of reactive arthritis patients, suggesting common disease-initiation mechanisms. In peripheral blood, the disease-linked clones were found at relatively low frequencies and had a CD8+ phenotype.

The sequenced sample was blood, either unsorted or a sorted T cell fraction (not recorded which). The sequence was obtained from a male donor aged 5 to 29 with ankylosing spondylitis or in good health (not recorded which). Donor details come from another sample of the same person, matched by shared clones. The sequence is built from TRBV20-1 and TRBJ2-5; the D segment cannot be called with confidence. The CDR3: CSAGPRKETQYF. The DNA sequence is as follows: TGCAGTGCCGGCCCCAGGAAAGAGACCCAGTACTTC.